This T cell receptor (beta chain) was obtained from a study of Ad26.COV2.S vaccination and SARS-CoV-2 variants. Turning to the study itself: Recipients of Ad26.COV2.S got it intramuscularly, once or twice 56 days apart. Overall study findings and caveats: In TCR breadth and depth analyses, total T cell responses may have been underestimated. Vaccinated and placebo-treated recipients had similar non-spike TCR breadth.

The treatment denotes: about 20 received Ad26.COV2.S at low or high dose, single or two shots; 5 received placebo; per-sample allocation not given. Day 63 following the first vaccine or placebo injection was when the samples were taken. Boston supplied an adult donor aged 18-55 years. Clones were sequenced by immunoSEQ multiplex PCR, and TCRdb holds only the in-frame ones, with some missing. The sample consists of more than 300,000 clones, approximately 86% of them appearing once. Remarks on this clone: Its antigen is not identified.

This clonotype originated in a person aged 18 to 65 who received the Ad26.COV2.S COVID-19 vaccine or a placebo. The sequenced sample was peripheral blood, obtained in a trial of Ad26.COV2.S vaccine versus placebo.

The CDR3 is CASSLRADDSNQPQHF. The CDR3 region has the DNA TGTGCCAGCAGTTTGAGGGCAGACGATAGCAATCAGCCCCAGCATTTT. The rearrangement links TRBV27 to TRBJ1-5; D unresolved. CDR1 MNHEY and CDR2 SMNVEV come from the germline V gene (reference sequence). CDR3 length: 16 amino acids. The V gene lost 3 bases and the J gene lost 0 bases, with 12 bases spanning the gap.